The clone carrying this T cell receptor (beta chain) was observed once. This specimen belongs to a study of blood T cell repertoires in COVID-19. Study-level information: Acute and convalescent COVID-19 samples came from the United States, Italy and Spain.

The CDR3 runs 17 residues. Germline V gives CDR1 MNHEY, CDR2 SMNVEV (reference sequence). V shed 2 bases, J shed 4 bases, and the junction held 6 bases outside the gene matches. Original handling: Estimates of nucleated cell counts were drawn from the amplification of reference gene primers. Assay used: immunoSEQ multiplex PCR; TCRdb lists only in-frame clones, some missing. V and J calls and clone size are those listed in that table; D and trimming were worked out from the DNA. The sample shows a few hundred thousand clones, approximately 88% of them seen only once. Material for sequencing was peripheral blood. The V call is TRBV27, the J call TRBJ2-1, with 12 nucleotides matching TRBD2. This clonotype was obtained from a middle-aged woman who had recovered from COVID-19. The DNA of the CDR3 is TGTGCCAGCAGTTTAAGTAGGACTAGCGGGATGTACAATGAGCAGTTCTTC. Protein sequence: CASSLSRTSGMYNEQFF.